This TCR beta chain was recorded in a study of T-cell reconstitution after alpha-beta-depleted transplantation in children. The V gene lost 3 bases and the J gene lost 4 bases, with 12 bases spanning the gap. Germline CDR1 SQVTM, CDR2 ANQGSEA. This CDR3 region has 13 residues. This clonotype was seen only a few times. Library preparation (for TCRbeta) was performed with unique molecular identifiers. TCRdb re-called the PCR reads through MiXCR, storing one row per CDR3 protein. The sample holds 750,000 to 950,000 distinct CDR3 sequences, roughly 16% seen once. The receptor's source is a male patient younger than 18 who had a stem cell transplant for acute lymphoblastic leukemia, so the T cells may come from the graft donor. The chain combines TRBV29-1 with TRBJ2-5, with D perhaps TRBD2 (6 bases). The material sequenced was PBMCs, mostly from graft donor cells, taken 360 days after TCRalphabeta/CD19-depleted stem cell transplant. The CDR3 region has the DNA TGCAGCGTTGACAGGGAGGATCGAGAGACCCAGTACTTC. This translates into CSVDREDRETQYF. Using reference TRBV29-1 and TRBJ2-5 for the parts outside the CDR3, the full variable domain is SAVISQKPSRDICQRGTSLTIQCQVDSQVTMMFWYRQQPGQSLTLIATANQGSEATYESGFVIDKFPISRPNLTFSTLTVSNMSPEDSSIYLCSVDREDRETQYFGPGTRLLVL.